These 23 T cell receptor beta chains share one sample of origin, sequenced in a study of blood T cells in healthy people across ages. Combining a sample-barcoded 5' primer with a J-beta primer mix, a second PCR ran for about 7 to 11 cycles. Using its own MiXCR run on the 5' RACE reads, TCRdb lists one record per CDR3 protein. The data contain hundreds of thousands of distinct CDR3 sequences, about 30% of them singletons. Sequenced input: blood. These receptor sequences come from a woman older than 75 in good health.

This clonotype was counted a few times. The chain combines TRBV4-3 with TRBJ1-6; 10 nucleotides agree with TRBD1. CDR1 is LGHNA, CDR2 YSLEER, per germline. The J segment lost 7 bases and the V segment lost 3 bases, leaving 6 bases of the junction unmatched. CDR3 length: 16 residues. CDR3 sequence (DNA): TGCGCCAGCAGCCAGGCAGGACAGGGGGTAAATTCACCCCTCCACTTT. Residues: CASSQAGQGVNSPLHF.

This chain links TRBV19 with TRBJ2-2, with 8 bases that match TRBD1. The CDR3 totals 17 residues. Germline V gives CDR1 LNHDA, CDR2 SQIVND (reference sequence). The trim removed 2 bases at V and 6 bases at J, leaving 11 bases unmatched. CDR3: CASSITSGTGFSGELFF. The DNA for the CDR3 is TGTGCCAGTAGTATAACTTCCGGGACAGGTTTTTCCGGGGAGCTGTTTTTT.

Only a few counts were recorded for this clonotype. The chain couples TRBV5-1 to TRBJ1-1; D remains ambiguous. Germline assignment: CDR1 SGHRS and CDR2 YFSETQ. The CDR3 runs to 14 residues. V lost 2 bases to trimming and J lost 0 bases, with 8 bases between them. The CDR3 region has the DNA TGCGCCAGCAGCTTTGCCGTCCTGAACACTGAAGCTTTCTTT. Translation gives CASSFAVLNTEAFF.

Many counts were recorded for this clonotype. The gene calls are TRBV6-5 and TRBJ2-7; 8 nucleotides align to TRBD2. Germline V CDR1 and CDR2: MNHEY, SVGAGI. V lost 5 bases and J lost 2; bases outside the gene matches: 5. This CDR3 has 14 amino acids. CDR3 in DNA: TGTGCCAGCAGTACAGCGGGGGCTACCTACGAGCAGTACTTC. Residues: CASSTAGATYEQYF.

This clonotype was found many times. The V gene is TRBV7-3, the J gene TRBJ2-1; 7 nucleotides line up with TRBD1. V lost 2 bases, J lost 2 bases, and 3 bases stayed unmatched. The CDR3 length is 15 residues. The germline CDR1 and CDR2 sequences are SGHTA and FQGTGA. CDR3 nucleotides: TGTGCCAGCAGCTTATCCGGGACAGCCTACAATGAGCAGTTCTTC. Amino acid sequence: CASSLSGTAYNEQFF.

This clonotype came up many times. The chain is built from TRBV7-6 and TRBJ2-1; TRBD2 agrees at 9 bases. CDR3 size: 16 residues. With V trimmed by 2 bases and J by 5 bases, 7 bases remained unmatched. Germline V gene sequence: CDR1 SGHVS, CDR2 FNYEAQ. The CDR3 protein is CASSLWGGGANNEQFF. DNA of the CDR3: TGTGCCAGCAGCTTATGGGGCGGGGGGGCCAACAATGAGCAGTTCTTC.

The chain has TRBV12-3 or TRBV12-4 and TRBJ2-7; TRBD1 aligns across 9 bases. This CDR3 region has 16 residues. V lost 6 bases to trimming and J lost 3 bases; unmatched junction nucleotides: 12. The chain's CDR3 is CASRNHRTGVGYEQYF. Written as DNA, the CDR3 is TGTGCCAGCAGAAACCACAGGACAGGGGTGGGCTACGAGCAGTACTTC.

Notes on this clonotype: Given a much more abundant clone one base away, this may be a read error. The V gene is TRBV7-9, the J gene TRBJ1-4, with 7 bases fitting TRBD1. This CDR3 has 14 residues. The V segment lost 5 bases and the J segment 8 bases; nucleotides outside the gene matches: 8. Germline CDR1 reads SEHNR; CDR2 reads FQNEAQ (reference sequence). The CDR3 DNA is TGTGCCAGCAGCCCGGGACAGATGAGGGAAAAACTGTTTTTT. Encoded protein: CASSPGQMREKLFF.

Only a few counts were recorded for this clonotype. The rearrangement links TRBV12-5 to TRBJ2-1; D uncertain. CDR3 size: 15 residues. Germline values: CDR1 LGHNT, CDR2 FRNRAP. Trimming removed 4 bases from V and 7 bases from J, with 17 bases in between. The DNA for the CDR3 is TGTGCTAGTGGTTACCTACCGGTCACCACTAATGAGCAGTTCTTC. Residues: CASGYLPVTTNEQFF.

This clonotype was seen repeatedly, ten times or more. The rearrangement uses TRBV20-1 and TRBJ2-7; D possibly corresponds to TRBD1 (6 bases). The CDR3 totals 13 residues. Germline V CDR1 and CDR2: DFQATT, SNEGSKA (reference sequence). Deletions cut 3 bases from V and 2 bases from J, with 11 bases between. The CDR3 sequence: CSASWQGTYEQYF. The CDR3 DNA sequence: TGCAGTGCTAGTTGGCAGGGGACCTACGAGCAGTACTTC.

The table lists this clonotype with many counts. V and J are TRBV10-3 and TRBJ2-7, with 7 positions matching TRBD1. The CDR3 loop spans 13 amino acids. The germline gives CDR1 ENHRY, CDR2 SYGVKD. Trimming cost V 7 bases and J 5 bases; bases outside gene matches: 8. The CDR3 bases are TGTGCCATCACCAAGACAGGGTCCGACGAGCAGTACTTC. Its protein is CAITKTGSDEQYF.

This clonotype was picked up many times. The chain combines TRBV7-6 with TRBJ2-1, with 15 positions matching TRBD2. This CDR3 is built from 16 residues. CDR1 SGHVS and CDR2 FNYEAQ come from the germline V gene. V was clipped by 5 bases and J by 8 bases; unmatched bases: 7. The chain's CDR3 is CASSPGTSGGFDEQFF. The CDR3 nucleotides read TGTGCCAGCAGCCCCGGGACTAGCGGGGGGTTTGATGAGCAGTTCTTC.

This clonotype was recorded at least ten times. The chain is built from TRBV24-1 and TRBJ2-1; TRBD2 agrees at 12 bases. The CDR3 contains 18 residues. The V gene's germline CDR1 is KGHDR and CDR2 SFDVKD. J gave up 7 bases and V 0 bases, and 9 bases lay outside the gene matches. The DNA for the CDR3 is TGTGCCACCAGTGATTTGGCTAGCGGGGGGGCTTCGGTTAATGAGCAGTTCTTC. Amino acids: CATSDLASGGASVNEQFF.

Worth noting for this clonotype: This may arise from a read error, as a much more abundant clone is one base away. The chain links TRBV20-1 to TRBJ2-1; TRBD2 is a possible D gene (5 bases). The CDR3 is made up of 16 amino acids. The ends were cut back, 0 bases at V and 0 bases at J, with 12 bases in the middle. Germline V gene sequence: CDR1 DFQATT, CDR2 SNEGSKA (reference sequence). The CDR3 here is CSARETATSSYNEQFF. The CDR3 nucleotides are TGCAGTGCTAGAGAAACGGCAACTAGCTCCTACAATGAGCAGTTCTTC.

In this sample, this clonotype turned up a few times. It may be a read error: a sequence one base away is much more abundant. The chain uses TRBV20-1 and TRBJ2-3, with D possibly being TRBD2 (5 bases). The CDR3 has 12 amino acids. Looked up from germline, CDR1 is DFQATT and CDR2 is SNEGSKA (reference sequence). The CDR3: CSTRTLADTQYF. In DNA form, the CDR3 reads TGCAGTACTAGAACTTTGGCAGATACGCAGTATTTT.

Only a few counts were recorded for this clonotype. The V gene is TRBV7-2, the J gene TRBJ1-1; 8 bases are shared with TRBD1. The CDR3 is 15 residues long. Per germline, CDR1 SGHTA and CDR2 FQGNSA. The V segment lost 5 bases and the J segment 4 bases; nucleotides outside the gene matches: 9. The DNA of the CDR3 is TGTGCCAGCAGCAACCGACAGGGGTTACGCACTGAAGCTTTCTTT. It encodes CASSNRQGLRTEAFF.

A single count supports this clonotype. The CDR3 here is CSASTVREGSKNIQYF. The CDR3 DNA reads as TGCAGTGCTAGTACGGTCCGGGAGGGGTCCAAAAACATTCAGTACTTC. V and J are TRBV20-1 and TRBJ2-4; 8 bases map to TRBD2. The V gene end was trimmed by 3 bases and the J gene end by 2 bases; junction bases not matched to a gene: 9. CDR3 size: 16 residues. CDR1 is DFQATT and CDR2 is SNEGSKA in the germline V gene (reference sequence).

The chain combines TRBV16 with TRBJ1-4; 9 positions agree with TRBD1. CDR1 is KGHSY, CDR2 FQNENV, per germline. The CDR3 extends over 15 amino acids. With V trimmed by 0 bases and J by 7 bases, 3 bases remained unmatched. CDR3 residues: CASSQSVQGAEKLFF. For the CDR3, the DNA is TGTGCCAGCAGCCAATCAGTACAGGGGGCTGAAAAACTGTTTTTT.

The CDR3 loop reads CASRKPRENTEAFF. CDR3 nucleotide sequence: TGTGCCAGCAGAAAACCCAGGGAGAACACTGAAGCTTTCTTT. The J gene is TRBJ1-1, the V gene TRBV6-2 or TRBV6-3, with a tentative D call TRBD1 (5 bases). There are 14 residues in the CDR3. Germline CDR1 and CDR2: MNHEY and SVGEGT. V was shortened by 6 bases and J by 1 base, with 12 bases between the two germline ends.

This clonotype was seen a few times. CDR3 in amino acids: CASTKGGGQYNEQFF. CDR3 coding DNA: TGTGCCAGCACCAAAGGGGGCGGACAATACAATGAGCAGTTCTTC. This chain joins TRBV7-9 and TRBJ2-1, with 7 positions matching TRBD1. The germline CDR1 and CDR2 sequences are SEHNR and FQNEAQ (reference sequence). The junction had 10 bases not matched to a gene; V was cut back by 7 bases and J by 4 bases. The CDR3 extends over 15 amino acids.

This clonotype was counted at least ten times. V is TRBV7-2 and J is TRBJ2-7; TRBD1 agrees at 8 bases. In germline, CDR1 is SGHTA, CDR2 FQGNSA. The CDR3 is made up of 16 amino acids. V shed 1 base and J 3 bases; nucleotides not matched to a gene: 8. CDR3 loop: CASSLEAGGRFYEQYF. The CDR3 DNA sequence: TGTGCCAGCAGCTTAGAAGCAGGGGGCCGTTTCTACGAGCAGTACTTC.

The chain uses TRBV9 and TRBJ1-1; D is unresolved. There are 15 residues in the CDR3. Germline CDR1 SGDLS, CDR2 YYNGEE. V gave up 5 bases and J gave up 0 bases, with 14 bases separating them. CDR3 DNA: TGTGCCAGCAGGGCCCCAGGCAGCATGAACACTGAAGCTTTCTTT. This sequence encodes CASRAPGSMNTEAFF.

This clonotype was recorded at least ten times. This sequence joins TRBV20-1 and TRBJ1-5; tentative D call: TRBD1 (6 bases). There are 16 residues in the CDR3. Germline values: CDR1 DFQATT, CDR2 SNEGSKA (reference sequence). The ends were cut back, 6 bases at V and 6 bases at J, with 24 bases in the middle. For the CDR3, the DNA is TGCAGTGCGCTAAAGTCTGGGGGCGCGGCGGGTCAGCCCCAGCATTTT. It encodes CSALKSGGAAGQPQHF.